This T cell receptor (beta chain) was sequenced for a study of Graves' ophthalmopathy and Graves' hyperthyroidism. This clonotype has a count of ten or more. Its cognate antigen is unknown. The germline V and J ends were trimmed by 4 bases and 1 base, with 10 bases remaining between them. This CDR3 has 14 amino acids. Germline lookup yields CDR1 SEHNR and CDR2 FQNEAQ (reference sequence). Amplified TCR beta CDR3 regions were obtained using RNA transcripts as template. The library came from an HTBI-primed first-round RT-PCR and a second-round multiplex PCR. TCRdb analysed the multiplex PCR reads with MiXCR anew, one entry per CDR3 protein. This table holds a few hundred thousand distinct CDR3 sequences, 39% found once. Serum thyroxine and TRAb, along with clinical symptoms, thyroid ultrasound and orbital computed tomography, were what diagnosis relied on. Broader study findings: Discrimination between ophthalmopathy and stable hyperthyroidism by a 13-signature model showed 87.88% sensitivity and 65% to 84% specificity. Predictions made by the model for ophthalmopathy progression reached roughly 71% sensitivity and less than 80% specificity.

The TCR was taken from an adult man with Graves' hyperthyroidism. The chain employs TRBV7-9 and TRBJ1-2; D call uncertain. Sequenced material: peripheral blood or thyroid tissue (not recorded which). CDR3 region: CASSSAVGNYGYTF. In DNA form, the CDR3 reads TGTGCCAGCAGCTCCGCGGTGGGTAACTATGGCTACACCTTC. The full variable domain, completed using reference TRBV7-9 and TRBJ1-2, is DTGVSQNPRHKITKRGQNVTFRCDPISEHNRLYWYRQTLGQGPEFLTYFQNEAQLEKSRLLSDRFSAERPKGSFSTLEIQRTEQGDSAMYLCASSSAVGNYGYTFGSGTRLTVV.